One and the same sample provided the 3 T cell receptor beta chains below, sequenced in a study of PD-1 blockade in mismatch repair-deficient tumors. The data were produced by immunoSEQ multiplex PCR, yet TCRdb's version contains in-frame clones alone and is incomplete. The table includes around 25,000 clones, roughly 80% detected once. Sequenced here: PBMCs, sampled before pembrolizumab treatment. These receptors were collected from an adult with mismatch repair-deficient cancer.

The chain carries TRBV5-1 and TRBJ1-1, with TRBD1 matching over 9 bases. After removal of 4 bases from V and 4 bases from J, the junction contained 8 bases not matched to a gene. Germline lookup yields CDR1 SGHRS and CDR2 YFSETQ. CDR3 size: 15 residues. The CDR3 sequence is CASSPRTGAGTEAFF. The CDR3 coding sequence is TGCGCCAGCAGCCCCCGGACAGGGGCAGGCACTGAAGCTTTCTTT.

The chain employs TRBV5-1 and TRBJ1-2; 7 nucleotides align to TRBD1. Trimming cost V 2 bases and J 4 bases; bases outside gene matches: 5. This CDR3 has 14 residues. Germline CDR1 is SGHRS and CDR2 is YFSETQ. Here the CDR3 reads CASSFGGGVYGYTF. Written as DNA, the CDR3 is TGCGCCAGCAGCTTTGGAGGGGGCGTCTATGGCTACACCTTC.

The chain uses TRBV7-9 and TRBJ2-1; 7 bases match TRBD1. The ends lost 5 bases at V and 2 bases at J; junction bases unmatched: 6. This CDR3 has 15 residues. Per germline, CDR1 SEHNR and CDR2 FQNEAQ (reference sequence). The CDR3 loop reads CASSPGTAPYNEQFF. The CDR3 DNA reads as TGTGCCAGCAGCCCCGGGACAGCCCCCTACAATGAGCAGTTCTTC. Using reference TRBV7-9 and TRBJ2-1 for the parts outside the CDR3, the full variable domain is DTGVSQNPRHKITKRGQNVTFRCDPISEHNRLYWYRQTLGQGPEFLTYFQNEAQLEKSRLLSDRFSAERPKGSFSTLEIQRTEQGDSAMYLCASSPGTAPYNEQFFGPGTRLTVL.